This TCR beta chain was identified in a study of blood T cell repertoires in COVID-19. Repertoires were generated with immunoSEQ multiplex PCR, while TCRdb's copy carries only in-frame clones and drops some. In the table there are 150,000 to 200,000 clones, over 75% of which are singletons. Germline lookup yields CDR1 SEHNR and CDR2 FQNEAQ (reference sequence). CDR3 size: 14 residues. The junction had 1 base not matched to a gene; V was cut back by 1 base and J by 5 bases. Participants were aged about 18 to 95 years, lived in some 23 US areas, and enrolled virtually. This chain uses TRBV7-9 with TRBJ2-1, with 8 bases identical to TRBD1. The clonotype comes from a man over 45 who had recovered from COVID-19. Material for sequencing was PBMCs or T cells enriched from blood (not recorded which). The CDR3 coding sequence is TGTGCCAGCAGCTTAGGGACAGGGAACAATGAGCAGTTCTTC. This encodes CASSLGTGNNEQFF. Full variable domain (rest looked up from reference TRBV7-9 and TRBJ2-1): DTGVSQNPRHKITKRGQNVTFRCDPISEHNRLYWYRQTLGQGPEFLTYFQNEAQLEKSRLLSDRFSAERPKGSFSTLEIQRTEQGDSAMYLCASSLGTGNNEQFFGPGTRLTVL.